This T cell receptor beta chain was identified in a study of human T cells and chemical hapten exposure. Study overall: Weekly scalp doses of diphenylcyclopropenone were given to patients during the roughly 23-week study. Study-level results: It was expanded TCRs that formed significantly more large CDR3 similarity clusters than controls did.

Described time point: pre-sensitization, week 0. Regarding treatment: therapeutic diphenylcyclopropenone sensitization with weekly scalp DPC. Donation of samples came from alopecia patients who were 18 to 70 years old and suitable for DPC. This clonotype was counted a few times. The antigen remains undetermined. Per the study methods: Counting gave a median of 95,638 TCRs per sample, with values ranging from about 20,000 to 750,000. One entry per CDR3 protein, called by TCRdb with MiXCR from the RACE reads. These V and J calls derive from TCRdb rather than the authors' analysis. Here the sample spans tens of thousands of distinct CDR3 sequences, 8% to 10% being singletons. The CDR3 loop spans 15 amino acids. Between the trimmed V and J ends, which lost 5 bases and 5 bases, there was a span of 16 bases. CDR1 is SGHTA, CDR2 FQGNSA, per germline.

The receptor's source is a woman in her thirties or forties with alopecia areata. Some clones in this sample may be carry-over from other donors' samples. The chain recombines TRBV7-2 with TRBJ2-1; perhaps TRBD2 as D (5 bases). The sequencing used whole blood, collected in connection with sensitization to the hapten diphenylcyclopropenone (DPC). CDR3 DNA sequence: TGTGCCAGCAGCCCCCCGGGATCTCCCCACAATGAGCAGTTCTTC. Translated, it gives CASSPPGSPHNEQFF. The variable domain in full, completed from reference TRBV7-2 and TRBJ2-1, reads GAGVSQSPSNKVTEKGKDVELRCDPISGHTALYWYRQSLGQGLEFLIYFQGNSAPDKSGLPSDRFSAERTGGSVSTLTIQRTQQEDSAVYLCASSPPGSPHNEQFFGPGTRLTVL.